The rows below give T cell receptor beta chains drawn from one sample of a study of post-analysis software for immune sequencing data. TCRdb re-called the PCR reads with MiXCR, one entry per CDR3 protein. The repertoire holds hundreds of thousands of distinct CDR3 sequences, with 25% to 30% as singletons. The sequenced sample consisted of blood. The receptor set was obtained from a girl between 5 and 17 years old with multiple sclerosis. Each CDR3 is given with its conserved first and last residue.

V: TRBV7-2; J: TRBJ2-1; CDR3: CASSRSSGGTNEQFF
V: TRBV4-1; J: TRBJ1-2; CDR3: CASSQASFDGYTF
V: TRBV12-3/TRBV12-4; J: TRBJ1-2; CDR3: CARSLKGLNYGYTF
V: TRBV5-1; J: TRBJ2-3; CDR3: CASSLRVGGVSDTQYF
V: TRBV6-6; J: TRBJ1-1; CDR3: CASSYRRFRGIEVFF
V: TRBV10-3; J: TRBJ1-2; CDR3: CAISEVGIASYTF
V: TRBV29-1; J: TRBJ1-4; CDR3: CSVDLGAEKRFF
V: TRBV5-6; J: -; CDR3: CASSLFSQGGETQYF
V: TRBV20-1; J: TRBJ2-3; CDR3: CSARVLAGPTDTQYF
V: TRBV6-2/TRBV6-3; J: TRBJ1-5; CDR3: CASSYDSSVQPQHF
V: TRBV4-1; J: TRBJ2-1; CDR3: CASSQELSAGYNEQFF
V: TRBV12-3/TRBV12-4; J: TRBJ2-1; CDR3: CASSQLGRTIEQFF
V: TRBV15; J: TRBJ1-4; CDR3: CATSRVGGVNEKLFF
V: TRBV4-3; J: TRBJ2-1; CDR3: CASTLQVASYNEQFF
V: TRBV28; J: TRBJ2-5; CDR3: CASSLERRQETQYF
V: TRBV28; J: TRBJ2-7; CDR3: CASRETGRYEQYF
V: TRBV7-9; J: TRBJ1-4; CDR3: CASSFSGHPEKLFF
V: TRBV7-2; J: TRBJ2-5; CDR3: CASSHQGLAGPHATQYF
V: TRBV10-3; J: TRBJ1-6; CDR3: CAISDGKGNSPLHF
V: TRBV11-2; J: TRBJ1-2; CDR3: CASSFGTGTNGYTF
V: TRBV27; J: TRBJ2-7; CDR3: CASSFLFQGAQEQYF
V: TRBV3-1; J: TRBJ1-5; CDR3: CASSQTDQPQHF
V: TRBV28; J: TRBJ2-3; CDR3: CASSLLVGGGTDTQYF
V: TRBV7-9; J: TRBJ2-1; CDR3: CASGPWAGGDEQFF
V: TRBV20-1; J: TRBJ1-2; CDR3: CSAKDPSGGYTF
V: TRBV20-1; J: TRBJ1-5; CDR3: CSARDGGKGENQPQHF
V: TRBV29-1; J: TRBJ1-5; CDR3: CSVGQRNQPQHF
V: TRBV4-3; J: TRBJ2-7; CDR3: CASSRAPQSSYEQYF
V: TRBV4-3; J: TRBJ2-7; CDR3: CASSRKQGDEQYF